The 29 T cell receptor beta chains below were found in one sample sequenced in a study of cytomegalovirus exposure and HLA in healthy donors. The PCR contained 60 Vbeta and 13 Jbeta primers. Here immunoSEQ multiplex PCR was the method, and the copy in TCRdb shows in-frame clones only, minus some. Of more than 70,000 clones in the sample, more than 70% were seen once. Specimen: PBMCs. The receptors were sampled from a man between 35 and 55 years old in good health and CMV-seronegative.

The chain employs TRBV19 and TRBJ1-1, with TRBD1 matching over 7 bases. Germline V lookup: CDR1 LNHDA, CDR2 SQIVND (reference sequence). The CDR3 loop spans 13 amino acids. V trimming: 5 bases; J trimming: 3 bases; junction bases outside the gene matches: 3. The CDR3 spells CASSADRDTEAFF. DNA of the CDR3: TGTGCCAGTAGTGCAGACAGGGACACTGAAGCTTTCTTT.

V gene TRBV5-1 combines with J gene TRBJ1-4; D call uncertain. This CDR3 spans 14 amino acids. Looked up from germline, CDR1 is SGHRS and CDR2 is YFSETQ. V was pared by 5 bases and J by 3 bases, with 11 bases between. The CDR3 region has the DNA TGCGCCAGCAGGGTCCAAGGAGCTAATGAAAAACTGTTTTTT. Translation: CASRVQGANEKLFF.

The chain combines TRBV15 with TRBJ1-1; weak D call: TRBD1 (5 bases). This CDR3 has 14 residues. CDR1 and CDR2 (germline): LNHNV, YYDKDF (reference sequence). The germline V and J ends were trimmed by 5 bases and 5 bases, with 15 bases remaining between them. This CDR3 is CATSGWGVRTEAFF. The CDR3, as DNA: TGTGCCACCAGCGGTTGGGGGGTACGGACTGAAGCTTTCTTT.

This clone was detected only a few times. The chain couples TRBV30 to TRBJ2-7; 7 nucleotides align to TRBD1. CDR1 GTSNPN and CDR2 SVGIG come from the germline V gene (reference sequence). Trimming removed 1 base from V and 4 bases from J; junction bases left unmatched: 7. There are 14 residues in the CDR3. CDR3 loop: CAWSGNRGIYEQYF. CDR3 bases: TGTGCCTGGAGTGGGAACAGGGGAATATACGAGCAGTACTTC.

The sample holds a few counts of this clone. This chain connects TRBV7-9 to TRBJ2-1, with TRBD2 as a possible D gene (5 bases). Germline CDR1 SEHNR, CDR2 FQNEAQ (reference sequence). This CDR3 has 17 amino acids. V lost 1 base, J lost 2 bases, and 15 bases lay in between. This CDR3 is CASSLVGGQRTYNEQFF. As DNA, the CDR3 is TGTGCCAGCAGCTTAGTGGGCGGTCAGCGGACCTACAATGAGCAGTTCTTC.

This clone showed up just a few times. V gene TRBV5-6 combines with J gene TRBJ1-1; D not resolved. CDR1 is SGHDT and CDR2 is YYEEEE in the germline V gene. The CDR3 totals 15 residues. The V and J ends lost 2 bases and 2 bases respectively, with 13 bases between them. CDR3 loop: CASSFSGVLNTEAFF. The CDR3 nucleotides are TGTGCCAGCAGCTTTTCCGGGGTTTTAAACACTGAAGCTTTCTTT.

The rearrangement uses TRBV29-1 and TRBJ1-2; 11 nucleotides line up with TRBD1. CDR1 and CDR2 (germline): SQVTM, ANQGSEA. The V and J ends lost 2 bases and 3 bases, in that order; junction bases with no gene match: 5. This CDR3 contains 15 residues. CDR3 protein: CSVEKDRGRDYGYTF. DNA of the CDR3: TGCAGCGTTGAAAAGGACAGGGGGCGAGACTATGGCTACACCTTC. Using reference TRBV29-1 and TRBJ1-2 for the parts outside the CDR3, the full variable domain is SAVISQKPSRDICQRGTSLTIQCQVDSQVTMMFWYRQQPGQSLTLIATANQGSEATYESGFVIDKFPISRPNLTFSTLTVSNMSPEDSSIYLCSVEKDRGRDYGYTFGSGTRLTVV.

This chain joins TRBV19 and TRBJ1-3; 7 bases fit TRBD1. The V gene end was trimmed by 1 base and the J gene end by 2 bases; junction bases not matched to a gene: 8. Germline CDR1 is LNHDA and CDR2 is SQIVND (reference sequence). This CDR3 contains 17 residues. Here the CDR3 reads CASSIVEGASTGNTIYF. The DNA of the CDR3 is TGTGCCAGTAGTATAGTCGAGGGGGCGTCAACTGGAAACACCATATATTTT.

CDR3 sequence: CASSYDSLKTQYF. CDR3 coding DNA: TGTGCCAGCAGTTACGACAGTTTGAAGACCCAGTACTTC. The J gene is TRBJ2-5, the V gene TRBV6-5; D may be TRBD1 (5 bases). The CDR3 length is 13 residues. Germline loops: CDR1 MNHEY, CDR2 SVGAGI. V lost 2 bases, J lost 6 bases, and 10 bases lay in between.

The DNA of the CDR3 is TGCGCCAGCAGCCAAATTTGGGGCGGGGGAAGCCAAGAGACCCAGTACTTC. It yields the protein CASSQIWGGGSQETQYF. The chain joins TRBV4-1 to TRBJ2-5, with 7 positions matching TRBD2. The germline CDR1 and CDR2 sequences are MGHRA and YSYEKL. V lost 2 bases and J lost 1; bases outside the gene matches: 10. The CDR3 loop spans 17 amino acids.

For this clone: This sample also contains other DNA sequences that code for the same CDR3. The V and J genes are TRBV9 and TRBJ2-3; TRBD2 agrees at 8 bases. V dropped 1 base and J dropped 1; count of bases not matched to a gene: 17. This CDR3 has 20 amino acids. The germline V gene encodes CDR1 SGDLS and CDR2 YYNGEE. The CDR3 DNA is TGTGCCAGCAGCGTACGGGGAGGGACTAGTGGGGGGGGTGGCACAGATACGCAGTATTTT. Protein sequence: CASSVRGGTSGGGGTDTQYF.

The chain has TRBV5-1 and TRBJ2-1; tentative D call: TRBD2 (6 bases). The V gene lost 2 bases and the J gene lost 4 bases, with 13 bases spanning the gap. Germline CDR1 and CDR2: SGHRS and YFSETQ. CDR3 length equals 15 residues. CDR3 nucleotides: TGCGCCAGCAGCTTAGGTAGCGGAGAGTACAATGAGCAGTTCTTC. It codes for CASSLGSGEYNEQFF.

The chain combines TRBV28 with TRBJ2-5, with 11 bases fitting TRBD2. The J call is uncertain, as TRBJ2-7 better fits the DNA end. The CDR3 is 17 amino acids. Looked up from germline, CDR1 is MDHEN and CDR2 is SYDVKM. The CDR3 nucleotides are TGTGCCAGCAGTTCCGGGACTAGCGGACTAAGCTCCTACGAGCAGTACTTC. It specifies CASSSGTSGLSSYEQYF.

This clone occurred once. This chain connects TRBV27 to TRBJ1-6; TRBD1 matches at 10 bases. The CDR3 is made up of 17 amino acids. CDR1 MNHEY and CDR2 SMNVEV come from the germline V gene (reference sequence). Trimming removed 3 bases from V and 2 bases from J; junction bases left unmatched: 4. CDR3 in amino acids: CASSFRGQGAYNSPLHF. DNA of the CDR3: TGTGCCAGCAGTTTTCGCGGACAGGGGGCCTATAATTCACCCCTCCACTTT.

The chain joins TRBV29-1 to TRBJ2-1; 11 bases align to TRBD2. Trimming cost V 7 bases and J 9 bases; bases outside gene matches: 8. The CDR3 runs to 13 residues. Germline CDR1 and CDR2: SQVTM and ANQGSEA. CDR3 nucleotide sequence: TGCAGCGCCCATAGCGGGGGGGCGTCTGAGCAGTTCTTC. Its translation is CSAHSGGASEQFF.

This sequence joins TRBV28 and TRBJ2-7; tentatively, D is TRBD2 (5 bases). V was clipped by 5 bases and J by 6 bases, with 8 bases between them. The CDR3 runs to 11 residues. Per the germline V gene, CDR1 is MDHEN and CDR2 is SYDVKM. The CDR3: CASSIRGEQYF. In nucleotides, the CDR3 is TGTGCCAGCAGTATACGGGGCGAGCAGTACTTC.

This chain uses TRBV4-2 with TRBJ2-7; 8 positions match TRBD1. J gave up 3 bases and V 4 bases, and 8 bases lay outside the gene matches. Germline CDR1 is LGHNA and CDR2 is YNFKEQ. The CDR3 covers 15 residues. The DNA of the CDR3 is TGTGCCAGCAGCCCTCAGGGGGCCGCCAACTACGAGCAGTACTTC. Amino acids: CASSPQGAANYEQYF.

The chain uses TRBV7-6 and TRBJ1-3; 9 positions agree with TRBD1. Trimming removed 1 base from V and 9 bases from J; junction bases left unmatched: 7. Germline CDR1 and CDR2: SGHVS and FNYEAQ. The CDR3 has 15 residues. The DNA for the CDR3 is TGTGCCAGCAGCTTAGGAGGGACAGGGCGAGGCACCATATATTTT. Protein: CASSLGGTGRGTIYF.

V usage is TRBV2 and J usage is TRBJ2-7; TRBD1 agrees at 9 bases. This CDR3 has 16 amino acids. After removal of 5 bases from V and 3 bases from J, the junction contained 11 bases not matched to a gene. Germline CDR1 is SNHLY and CDR2 is FYNNEI. CDR3 protein: CASSPPRDRVFYEQYF. The CDR3 DNA reads TGTGCCAGCAGTCCACCCCGGGACAGGGTATTCTACGAGCAGTACTTC.

The count of this clone is one. The chain carries TRBV9 and TRBJ2-1; TRBD2 matches at 11 bases. Germline V lookup: CDR1 SGDLS, CDR2 YYNGEE. The CDR3 has 15 residues. Trimming cost V 5 bases and J 2 bases; bases outside gene matches: 3. For the CDR3, the DNA is TGTGCCAGCAGTAGCGGGGGGGCCACCTACAATGAGCAGTTCTTC. This gives the protein CASSSGGATYNEQFF.

The table lists this clone with a few counts. The gene calls are TRBV28 and TRBJ1-4; 8 bases are a match to TRBD1. Trimming took 6 bases from V and 11 from J; bases not matched to a gene: 14. The germline gives CDR1 MDHEN, CDR2 SYDVKM. CDR3 length: 15 amino acids. The CDR3, as DNA: TGTGCCAGCAGATTGGACAGGGATCTGGGAGCGAAACTGTTTTTT. The encoded protein is CASRLDRDLGAKLFF.

Of note for this clone: The junction departs from germline at one end; a sequencing error may be responsible. Different DNA sequences within this sample yield the same CDR3. This sequence joins TRBV7-2 and TRBJ1-1; D remains ambiguous. Germline CDR1 and CDR2: SGHTA and FQGNSA. The CDR3 runs 14 residues. The CDR3 DNA sequence: TGTGCCAGCAGCTTAGGGACTTCAGTGACTGAAGCCTTCTTT. It is translated as CASSLGTSVTEAFF.

This clone was seen a single time. V and J are TRBV2 and TRBJ2-5; tentatively, D is TRBD1 (6 bases). The DNA matches TRBJ2-7 better at its end, which makes the J call doubtful. CDR1 SNHLY and CDR2 FYNNEI come from the germline V gene. The CDR3 spans 14 residues. The CDR3 is CASSEAEYRVEQYF. The CDR3 bases are TGTGCCAGCAGTGAAGCGGAGTACAGGGTCGAGCAGTACTTC.

This clone has only one observation. The chain couples TRBV10-3 to TRBJ1-6; D gene ambiguous. With 7 bases removed from V and 0 bases from J, the gap between germline ends came to 10 bases. The V gene's germline CDR1 is ENHRY and CDR2 SYGVKD. The CDR3 covers 15 residues. CDR3 protein: CAIKALSSYNSPLHF. The CDR3 DNA follows: TGTGCCATCAAAGCCCTGAGCTCCTATAATTCACCCCTCCACTTT.

This sequence joins TRBV7-9 and TRBJ1-2; 9 nucleotides agree with TRBD1. The CDR3 consists of 14 residues. Germline CDR1 and CDR2: SEHNR and FQNEAQ (reference sequence). J lost 4 bases, V lost 5 bases, and 5 bases had no gene match. The CDR3 sequence is CASSDPGQGYGYTF. The CDR3 coding sequence is TGTGCCAGCAGCGACCCGGGACAGGGCTATGGCTACACCTTC.

This clone has just a few counts. The chain combines TRBV13 with TRBJ2-2; D unresolved. CDR3 size: 16 residues. V lost 5 bases and J lost 0, with 13 bases in between. Germline CDR1 and CDR2: PRHDT and FYEKMQ (reference sequence). CDR3 residues: CASSIIGGTNTGELFF. CDR3 bases: TGTGCCAGCAGCATTATAGGCGGCACGAACACCGGGGAGCTGTTTTTT.

The V and J genes are TRBV27 and TRBJ2-5, with 8 bases lining up with TRBD2. Trimming removed 3 bases from V and 5 bases from J; junction bases left unmatched: 17. Germline V CDR1 and CDR2: MNHEY, SMNVEV (reference sequence). The CDR3 is 18 residues long. CDR3 protein: CASSFGAARGGPGETQYF. The CDR3 DNA follows: TGTGCCAGCAGTTTTGGGGCGGCGCGCGGGGGGCCGGGGGAGACCCAGTACTTC.

The chain links TRBV15 to TRBJ1-4; no reliable D call. In germline, CDR1 is LNHNV, CDR2 YYDKDF (reference sequence). The CDR3 contains 16 residues. V was cut by 5 bases and J by 8 bases, with 21 bases left in between. The CDR3 coding sequence is TGTGCCACCAGCGTCACCTCCAAGGCCAACGGGGAAAAACTGTTTTTT. Protein: CATSVTSKANGEKLFF.

This clone has just one count. The rearrangement uses TRBV9 and TRBJ2-1, with D possibly being TRBD2 (6 bases). From germline, CDR1 is SGDLS and CDR2 YYNGEE. This CDR3 region has 16 residues. The V gene lost 0 bases and the J gene lost 3 bases, with 13 bases spanning the gap. The CDR3 DNA is TGTGCCAGCAGCGTAGCTCCGGGGGAGCTCTACAATGAGCAGTTCTTC. This translates into CASSVAPGELYNEQFF. The variable domain in full, with the rest retrieved from reference TRBV9 and TRBJ2-1, is DSGVTQTPKHLITATGQRVTLRCSPRSGDLSVYWYQQSLDQGLQFLIQYYNGEERAKGNILERFSAQQFPDLHSELNLSSLELGDSALYFCASSVAPGELYNEQFFGPGTRLTVL.